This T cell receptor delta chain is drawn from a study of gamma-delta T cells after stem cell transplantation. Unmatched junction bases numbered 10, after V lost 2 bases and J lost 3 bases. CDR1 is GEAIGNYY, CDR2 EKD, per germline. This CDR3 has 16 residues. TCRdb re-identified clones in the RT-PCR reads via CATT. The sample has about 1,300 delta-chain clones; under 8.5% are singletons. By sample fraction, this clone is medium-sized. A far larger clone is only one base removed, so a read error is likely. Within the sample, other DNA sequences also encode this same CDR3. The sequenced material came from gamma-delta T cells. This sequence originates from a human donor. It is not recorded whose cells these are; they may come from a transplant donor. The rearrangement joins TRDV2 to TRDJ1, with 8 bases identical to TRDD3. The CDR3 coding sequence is TGTGCCTGTGACAAACTGGGGATACTCGCCCCCGATAAACTCATCTTT. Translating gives CACDKLGILAPDKLIF.